These T cell receptor beta chains were read from a single sample in a study of response to subunit inactivated influenza vaccine. TCRdb reanalysed the RT-PCR reads using MiXCR and keeps one entry per CDR3 protein. The data hold 610,000 or so distinct CDR3 sequences, with approximately 14% observed a single time. The sample was PBMCs from blood, taken approximately 12 days after vaccination. These receptors all stem from a man aged 45-65 years who received an inactivated influenza vaccine. The conserved cysteine and the conserved F or W are not part of the CDR3 here. The order of the fields is CDR3 protein, V gene, D gene. D genes are given only for firm matches.

CDR3aa: SAKGTAHYGYT
v_gene: TRBV20-1
d_gene: TRBD1

CDR3aa: SASDRVTEAF
v_gene: TRBV20-1
d_gene: TRBD1

CDR3aa: ASSYSKTVQETQY
v_gene: TRBV6-5
d_gene: .

CDR3aa: ASSLMTSGTQY
v_gene: TRBV11-2
d_gene: TRBD2

CDR3aa: ASSLALAGPITDTQY
v_gene: TRBV7-2
d_gene: TRBD2

CDR3aa: ATSRSLLMTSGRVDGANVLT
v_gene: TRBV15
d_gene: TRBD2

CDR3aa: ASSTGQGSTDTQY
v_gene: TRBV7-9
d_gene: TRBD1

CDR3aa: ASSLGGVGYGYT
v_gene: TRBV27
d_gene: .

CDR3aa: ASSLSPPPQGLVY
v_gene: TRBV27
d_gene: .

CDR3aa: ASSFDVWETQY
v_gene: TRBV12-3/TRBV12-4
d_gene: .

CDR3aa: ASSLEGGAHEQF
v_gene: TRBV7-9
d_gene: .

CDR3aa: ASSLYSRDSGELF
v_gene: TRBV5-6
d_gene: .

CDR3aa: SARDTTGGSPLH
v_gene: TRBV20-1
d_gene: TRBD1

CDR3aa: ASSETGGTLSGANVLT
v_gene: TRBV5-1
d_gene: TRBD1

CDR3aa: SARTGTNQPQH
v_gene: TRBV20-1
d_gene: TRBD1

CDR3aa: ASSLTGVDEQF
v_gene: TRBV7-9
d_gene: TRBD1

CDR3aa: ASSLGPPGLNEQF
v_gene: TRBV5-1
d_gene: .

CDR3aa: ASSLDAWGNTGELF
v_gene: TRBV5-5
d_gene: .

CDR3aa: SARAGGGSYNEQF
v_gene: TRBV20-1
d_gene: TRBD2

CDR3aa: ASSEGTGTGYT
v_gene: TRBV2
d_gene: TRBD1

CDR3aa: ASSLAGPGGGGEAF
v_gene: TRBV7-2
d_gene: TRBD1

CDR3aa: ASSLSGNGGELF
v_gene: TRBV12-3/TRBV12-4
d_gene: TRBD2